This T cell receptor beta chain was recorded in a study of T cell responses to AZD1222 COVID-19 vaccine. Looking at the study overall: Pooling was applied to second doses at about 4 or about 12 weeks.

The CDR3 spans 14 residues. The V end was cut by 3 bases, the J end by 7 bases, with 13 bases between. CDR1 and CDR2 (germline): ENHRY, SYGVKD. Profiled with immunoSEQ multiplex PCR; TCRdb holds only in-frame clones, not every one. The sample includes under 130,000 clones, about 90% of them seen just once. General study findings and limits: The breadth and depth of Spike-specific TCRs increased once two AZD1222 doses had been given.

This clone was detected a few times. Its antigen is still unknown. The chain combines TRBV10-3 with TRBJ2-1; possible D gene TRBD2, 5 bases. The input for sequencing was peripheral blood, taken on day 0 of AZD1222 vaccination. This clonotype was obtained from an adult in good health. The CDR3 sequence: CAISDSRLINEQFF. The CDR3 DNA sequence: TGTGCCATCAGTGACTCGAGACTAATTAATGAGCAGTTCTTC.